Each of the 5 T cell receptor beta chains below was sequenced from the same sample in a study of long-term antiretroviral therapy in people with HIV. immunoSEQ v3.0 was run at survey level. Only in-frame clones appear in the TCRdb table, and some are missing; sequencing was by immunoSEQ multiplex PCR. The table records under 20,000 clones, around 80% of them present only once. Sequenced material: unsorted PBMCs, taken 0.5 years before starting antiretroviral therapy. These receptor sequences come from a woman aged 45-60 years with HIV.

Written as DNA, the CDR3 is TGCAGCGTTGTATACGGCGTGGGCACTGAAGCTTTCTTT. This codes for CSVVYGVGTEAFF. The chain is built from TRBV29-1 and TRBJ1-1; the D is unclear. V was clipped by 4 bases and J by 4 bases, with 13 bases between them. The CDR3 is 13 amino acids. Germline CDR1 reads SQVTM; CDR2 reads ANQGSEA. The full variable domain, with the rest looked up from reference TRBV29-1 and TRBJ1-1, is SAVISQKPSRDICQRGTSLTIQCQVDSQVTMMFWYRQQPGQSLTLIATANQGSEATYESGFVIDKFPISRPNLTFSTLTVSNMSPEDSSIYLCSVVYGVGTEAFFGQGTRLTVV.

The chain combines TRBV18 with TRBJ2-6; D is unresolved. Germline V gene lookup returns CDR1 KGHSH and CDR2 LQKENI. V was cut by 6 bases and J by 6 bases, with 9 bases left in between. The CDR3 length is 13 residues. The CDR3 sequence is CASSPPEANVLTF. The CDR3 nucleotides read TGTGCCAGCTCCCCCCCTGAGGCCAACGTCCTGACTTTC.

The J gene is TRBJ2-3, the V gene TRBV7-9; 7 nucleotides line up with TRBD1. The CDR3 consists of 13 residues. The V and J ends lost 6 bases and 4 bases, in that order; junction bases with no gene match: 4. Germline V lookup: CDR1 SEHNR, CDR2 FQNEAQ (reference sequence). The DNA for the CDR3 is TGTGCCAGCAGTCTGACAGGGCCAGATACGCAGTATTTT. It encodes CASSLTGPDTQYF.

The V gene is TRBV6-5, the J gene TRBJ1-1; tentatively, D is TRBD1 (5 bases). Between the trimmed V and J ends, which lost 2 bases and 3 bases, there was a span of 10 bases. Germline V gene data show CDR1 as MNHEY and CDR2 as SVGAGI. The CDR3 loop spans 14 amino acids. For the CDR3, the DNA is TGTGCCAGCAGTTACGTAGGGGCGGACACTGAAGCTTTCTTT. This translates into CASSYVGADTEAFF.

V and J are TRBV27 and TRBJ2-1, with D maybe TRBD2 (6 bases). The CDR3 spans 14 residues. Trimming removed 5 bases from V and 5 bases from J, with 13 bases in between. Germline CDR1 MNHEY, CDR2 SMNVEV (reference sequence). The CDR3 nucleotides read TGTGCCAGCAGTGCCGGGTGGGGGGACAATGAGCAGTTCTTC. Translating gives CASSAGWGDNEQFF.